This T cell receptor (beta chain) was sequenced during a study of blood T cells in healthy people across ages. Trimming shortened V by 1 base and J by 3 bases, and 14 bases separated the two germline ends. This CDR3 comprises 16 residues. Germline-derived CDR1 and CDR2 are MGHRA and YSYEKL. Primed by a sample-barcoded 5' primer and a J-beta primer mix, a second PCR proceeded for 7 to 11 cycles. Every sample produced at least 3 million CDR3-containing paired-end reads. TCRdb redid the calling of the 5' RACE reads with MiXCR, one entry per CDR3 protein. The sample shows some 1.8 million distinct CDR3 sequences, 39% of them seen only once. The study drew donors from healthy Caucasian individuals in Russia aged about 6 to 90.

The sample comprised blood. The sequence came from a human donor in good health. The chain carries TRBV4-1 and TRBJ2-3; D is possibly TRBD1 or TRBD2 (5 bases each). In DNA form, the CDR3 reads TGCGCCAGCAGCCAAGCGGTGGGGGTTGGGACAGATACGCAGTATTTT. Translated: CASSQAVGVGTDTQYF.